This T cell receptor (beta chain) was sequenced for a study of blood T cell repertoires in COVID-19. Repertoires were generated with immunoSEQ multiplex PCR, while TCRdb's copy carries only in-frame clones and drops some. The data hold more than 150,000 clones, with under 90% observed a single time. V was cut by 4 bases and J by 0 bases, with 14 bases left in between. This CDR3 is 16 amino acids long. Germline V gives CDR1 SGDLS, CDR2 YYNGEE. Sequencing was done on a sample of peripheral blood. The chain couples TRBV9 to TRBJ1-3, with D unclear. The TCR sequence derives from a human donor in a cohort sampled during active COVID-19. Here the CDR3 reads CASSPGGYVSGNTIYF. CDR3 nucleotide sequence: TGTGCCAGCAGCCCCGGCGGATATGTCTCTGGAAACACCATATATTTT.